The rows below give T cell receptor beta chains drawn from one sample of a study of blood T cell repertoires in COVID-19. TCRdb's table, derived via immunoSEQ multiplex PCR, lists solely in-frame clones and lacks some. The data contain some 130,000 clones, almost 80% of them singletons. Sequences were obtained from peripheral blood. Source of these receptors: a man aged 55 to 70 who had recovered from COVID-19. The CDR3 runs from the conserved cysteine through the conserved F or W. Each record gives: V gene, CDR3 protein.

v_call: TRBV28
cdr3_aa: CAVMPTGGYSGYTF

v_call: TRBV11-2
cdr3_aa: CASSLEEGGNYGYTF

v_call: TRBV2
cdr3_aa: CASSPRYPPLHF

v_call: TRBV12-3/TRBV12-4
cdr3_aa: CASSRDMYEQYF

v_call: TRBV28
cdr3_aa: CASSFASRAYEQYF

v_call: TRBV6-1
cdr3_aa: CASSEGPGNYGYTF

v_call: TRBV29-1
cdr3_aa: CSVLGQVDTEAFF

v_call: TRBV7-3
cdr3_aa: CASSSTGGAGEQYF

v_call: TRBV6-5
cdr3_aa: CASSLGDRTYNSPLHF

v_call: TRBV7-2
cdr3_aa: CASSLPGGSGGELFF

v_call: TRBV19
cdr3_aa: CASSTAVDRRNYGYTF

v_call: TRBV7-2
cdr3_aa: CASSLAGTSGSITYNEQFF

v_call: TRBV6-4
cdr3_aa: CASSETGDNEQFF

v_call: TRBV4-3
cdr3_aa: CASSQVRGGFSFVDTDTQYF

v_call: TRBV11-1
cdr3_aa: CASSLGGVGSYEQYF

v_call: TRBV7-2
cdr3_aa: CASSLGVAGGHETQYF

v_call: TRBV30
cdr3_aa: CAWSEAFPGEKLFF

v_call: TRBV6-5
cdr3_aa: CASTVATTGELFF